These 22 T cell receptor beta chains came from one sample sequenced in a study of T cells in Graves' hyperthyroidism and ophthalmopathy (dated by TCRdb to between 2017 and 2020). The library was generated by multiplex PCR. TCRdb shows the sequencer as Illumina HiSeq 2000. The TCR beta CDR3 regions were amplified from RNA transcripts. For the first round of RT-PCR on the TCR CDR3, the HTBI primer set was used together with the Qiagen OneStep RT-PCR kit. TCRdb's own reprocessing of the public reads used fastp at Q25 and MiXCR and kept productive beta chains. Here each entry gathers all rows of one CDR3 protein and keeps the most common genes and DNA. This sample has under 550,000 distinct CDR3 sequences in its table, and around 15% of those were observed once. Jointly, the top ten make up roughly 4.8% of the sample. Sample: blood. These receptors came from a woman aged 18 to 35 with Graves' hyperthyroidism.

This clonotype was detected ten times or more. The chain recombines TRBV7-6 with TRBJ1-6; 7 bases are shared with TRBD1. Germline values: CDR1 SGHVS, CDR2 FNYEAQ. The trim removed 1 base at V and 7 bases at J, leaving 1 base unmatched. The CDR3 is 14 residues long. Here the CDR3 reads CASSLGDRNSPLHF. The CDR3 DNA reads as TGTGCCAGCAGCTTAGGGGACAGAAATTCACCCCTCCACTTT.

The rearrangement joins TRBV5-1 to TRBJ2-7; 11 bases are shared with TRBD1. Unmatched junction bases numbered 7, after V lost 5 bases and J lost 6 bases. The CDR3 is 14 amino acids. From germline, CDR1 is SGHRS and CDR2 YFSETQ. CDR3 nucleotide sequence: TGCGCCAGCAGATCGGGGACAGGGGGTAGCGAGCAGTACTTC. As protein: CASRSGTGGSEQYF.

This clonotype was seen only a few times. The rearrangement uses TRBV7-2 and TRBJ2-1; 8 bases agree with TRBD2. The V segment lost 3 bases and the J segment 5 bases; nucleotides outside the gene matches: 9. Germline V CDR1 and CDR2: SGHTA, FQGNSA. The CDR3 spans 16 residues. The CDR3 protein is CASSFYGRETNNEQFF. In DNA form, the CDR3 reads TGTGCCAGCAGCTTCTACGGGAGGGAAACGAACAATGAGCAGTTCTTC.

This clonotype has ten or more counts. The chain recombines TRBV28 with TRBJ2-3, with 10 bases lining up with TRBD2. V shed 3 bases, J shed 0 bases, and the junction held 15 bases outside the gene matches. The CDR3 covers 20 residues. Germline V CDR1 and CDR2: MDHEN, SYDVKM. In DNA, the CDR3 is TGTGCCAGCAGTTTCCCTGGTCTGAGACTAGCGGGCCCTAGCACAGATACGCAGTATTTT. As protein: CASSFPGLRLAGPSTDTQYF.

This clonotype has ten or more counts. CDR3 sequence (DNA): TGTGCCAGCAGCTACAACCCAGGAGATACGCAGTATTTT. This translates into CASSYNPGDTQYF. The chain has TRBV14 and TRBJ2-3; D gene uncertain. V lost 5 bases, J lost 5 bases, and 11 bases lay in between. The germline gives CDR1 SGHDN, CDR2 FVKESK. The CDR3 length is 13 residues.

This sequence joins TRBV6-6 and TRBJ2-7; D call uncertain. The CDR3 runs to 16 residues. Germline V gene lookup returns CDR1 MNHNY and CDR2 SVGAGI (reference sequence). V lost 1 base and J 4 bases, leaving 17 bases between the germline ends. The CDR3 DNA reads TGTGCCAGCAGTTACTTTATCTTAGGCTCTCCGTACGAGCAGTACTTC. Its translation is CASSYFILGSPYEQYF.

The CDR3 reads CASSPHLGGTNTGELFF. CDR3 in DNA: TGCGCCAGCAGCCCCCATTTGGGGGGCACGAACACCGGGGAGCTGTTTTTT. The V call is TRBV5-1, the J call TRBJ2-2, with D perhaps TRBD1 or TRBD2 (6 bases each). Between the trimmed V and J ends, which lost 4 bases and 0 bases, there was a span of 16 bases. Germline-derived CDR1 and CDR2 are SGHRS and YFSETQ. CDR3 length: 17 residues.

At least ten counts were recorded for this clonotype. J is TRBJ2-2 and V is TRBV7-3; 8 nucleotides line up with TRBD2. J gave up 1 base and V 5 bases, and 6 bases lay outside the gene matches. Germline V CDR1 and CDR2: SGHTA, FQGTGA. The CDR3 has 16 residues. The CDR3 is CASSPQLAGNTGELFF. The CDR3 coding sequence is TGTGCCAGCAGCCCCCAGCTAGCGGGGAACACCGGGGAGCTGTTTTTT.

V is TRBV7-2 and J is TRBJ2-3, with 9 bases lining up with TRBD2. The junction had 3 bases not matched to a gene; V was cut back by 3 bases and J by 2 bases. Germline CDR1 is SGHTA and CDR2 is FQGNSA. The CDR3 covers 15 residues. This chain's CDR3 is CASSLVAGDTDTQYF. The CDR3 DNA reads TGTGCCAGCAGCTTGGTAGCGGGAGACACAGATACGCAGTATTTT.

This clonotype was seen at least ten times. The chain employs TRBV5-1 and TRBJ1-1, with TRBD1 matching 8 bases. The CDR3 runs to 15 residues. Germline V gives CDR1 SGHRS, CDR2 YFSETQ. J lost 5 bases, V lost 4 bases, and 10 bases had no gene match. The CDR3 sequence: CASSPLTGVLTEAFF. The CDR3 region has the DNA TGCGCCAGCAGCCCTTTGACAGGGGTGTTGACTGAAGCTTTCTTT.

A few counts support this clonotype. A read error may explain this, as a much larger clone is one base away. This chain joins TRBV2 and TRBJ1-5; TRBD1 matches at 7 bases. The germline gives CDR1 SNHLY, CDR2 FYNNEI. The CDR3 sequence is 14 residues long. After removal of 4 bases from V and 0 bases from J, the junction contained 0 bases not matched to a gene. CDR3: CASSGTGSNQPQHF. CDR3 sequence (DNA): TGTGCCAGCAGTGGGACAGGTAGCAATCAGCCCCAGCATTTT.

This clonotype came up many times. The chain recombines TRBV28 with TRBJ2-1; D may match TRBD1 or TRBD2 (5 bases each). The CDR3 is 17 amino acids. Germline V gene sequence: CDR1 MDHEN, CDR2 SYDVKM. V lost 2 bases and J 0 bases, leaving 14 bases between the germline ends. The CDR3 region is CASSLGSGLGSYNEQFF. Here the CDR3 DNA reads TGTGCCAGCAGTTTAGGATCGGGGCTCGGCTCCTACAATGAGCAGTTCTTC.

This clonotype was counted ten times or more. The CDR3 sequence is CASSRSISTPYEQYF. CDR3 in DNA: TGTGCCAGCAGCCGCTCTATTTCAACGCCCTACGAGCAGTACTTC. The rearrangement joins TRBV28 to TRBJ2-7; D remains ambiguous. The CDR3 totals 15 residues. The V gene's germline CDR1 is MDHEN and CDR2 SYDVKM. V lost 6 bases and J lost 2, with 17 bases in between. The full variable domain, rest sourced from reference TRBV28 and TRBJ2-7, is DVKVTQSSRYLVKRTGEKVFLECVQDMDHENMFWYRQDPGLGLRLIYFSYDVKMKEKGDIPEGYSVSREKKERFSLILESASTNQTSMYLCASSRSISTPYEQYFGPGTRLTVT.

The table lists this clonotype with many counts. The chain recombines TRBV20-1 with TRBJ2-5; 8 bases agree with TRBD2. The CDR3 covers 14 residues. From germline, CDR1 is DFQATT and CDR2 SNEGSKA (reference sequence). V shed 1 base, J shed 10 bases, and the junction held 11 bases outside the gene matches. The DNA for the CDR3 is TGCAGTGCTAGAGTGATAGCGGGGTCCCCTGGCCAGTACTTC. Amino acid sequence: CSARVIAGSPGQYF.

This clonotype appeared many times. This chain connects TRBV20-1 to TRBJ1-6, with a tentative D call TRBD1 (6 bases). Trimming shortened V by 3 bases and J by 8 bases, and 11 bases separated the two germline ends. The CDR3 is 13 amino acids. Germline CDR1 and CDR2: DFQATT and SNEGSKA (reference sequence). CDR3 loop: CSARARGYSPLHF. DNA for the CDR3: TGCAGTGCTAGGGCCAGGGGATATTCACCCCTCCACTTT.

This rearrangement joins TRBV14 to TRBJ2-3; D is perhaps TRBD2 (6 bases). Germline lookup yields CDR1 SGHDN and CDR2 FVKESK. V lost 0 bases and J 4 bases, leaving 14 bases between the germline ends. CDR3 length: 16 amino acids. The CDR3 sequence: CASSQEDAGFADTQYF. The DNA for the CDR3 is TGTGCCAGCAGCCAAGAGGATGCGGGATTCGCAGATACGCAGTATTTT.

This clonotype has more than one count but fewer than ten. The CDR3: CSASGGRGAFF. The CDR3, as DNA: TGCAGTGCGTCAGGGGGCAGGGGAGCTTTCTTT. The V and J genes are TRBV20-1 and TRBJ1-1; 8 positions agree with TRBD1. Germline V gene lookup returns CDR1 DFQATT and CDR2 SNEGSKA (reference sequence). The CDR3 covers 11 residues. V was clipped by 6 bases and J by 10 bases; unmatched bases: 7.

This clonotype was counted a few times. V gene TRBV18 combines with J gene TRBJ2-3, with unresolved D. This CDR3 has 14 amino acids. V lost 0 bases to trimming and J lost 6 bases, with 10 bases between them. CDR1 KGHSH and CDR2 LQKENI come from the germline V gene. This chain's CDR3 is CASSPPSGPDTQYF. The CDR3 bases are TGTGCCAGCTCACCACCCTCCGGGCCCGATACGCAGTATTTT.

In this sample, this clonotype turned up once. The rearrangement uses TRBV7-2 and TRBJ2-1; TRBD2 matches 16 bases. Unmatched junction bases numbered 6, after V lost 4 bases and J lost 9 bases. The CDR3 has 16 amino acids. From germline, CDR1 is SGHTA and CDR2 FQGNSA. DNA for the CDR3: TGTGCCAGCAGCTCGGGACTAGCGGGAGGGCCGAGTGAGCAGTTCTTC. Amino acids: CASSSGLAGGPSEQFF.

This clonotype has just one count. V gene TRBV20-1 combines with J gene TRBJ2-3; TRBD2 agrees at 10 bases. This CDR3 spans 16 amino acids. V trimming: 0 bases; J trimming: 2 bases; junction bases outside the gene matches: 5. CDR1 is DFQATT and CDR2 is SNEGSKA in the germline V gene (reference sequence). The CDR3: CSARDFLAGDTDTQYF. Here the CDR3 DNA reads TGCAGTGCTAGAGATTTCCTAGCGGGAGACACAGATACGCAGTATTTT.

The chain has TRBV20-1 and TRBJ1-1; 7 bases align to TRBD1. The CDR3 is 13 amino acids. Germline CDR1 reads DFQATT; CDR2 reads SNEGSKA (reference sequence). This CDR3 reads CSVEGGREAEAFF. CDR3 DNA: TGCAGCGTTGAAGGGGGCAGGGAGGCTGAAGCTTTCTTT.

This clonotype was seen at least ten times. The V gene is TRBV5-1, the J gene TRBJ2-1, with 10 nucleotides matching TRBD2. Germline V gene sequence: CDR1 SGHRS, CDR2 YFSETQ. The trim removed 3 bases at V and 4 bases at J, leaving 4 bases unmatched. The CDR3 is 15 residues long. The CDR3 loop reads CASSSSGRGYNEQFF. CDR3 sequence (DNA): TGCGCCAGCAGCTCTAGCGGGAGAGGTTACAATGAGCAGTTCTTC.